The 21 T cell receptor beta chains reported below all come from one sample, sequenced in a study of Graves' ophthalmopathy and Graves' hyperthyroidism. The authors amplified TCR beta CDR3 regions from RNA transcripts. The workflow started with a first-round RT-PCR run with HTBI primers and then moved on to a second-round multiplex PCR. TCRdb recomputed calls from the multiplex PCR reads with MiXCR, one row per CDR3 protein. In the table there are a few hundred thousand distinct CDR3 sequences, about a sixth of which are singletons. Sequencing used peripheral blood. The receptors come from an adult woman with stable Graves' hyperthyroidism.

Points on this clonotype: The missing conserved phenylalanine or tryptophan at the end of this CDR3 makes a read error likely. The limits of the CDR3 on the DNA are not certain, so only TCRdb's listed CDR3 is given. V and J are TRBV12-3 or TRBV12-4 and TRBJ1-2; the table's D call, TRBD1, was not checked against the DNA. The CDR3 extends over 14 residues, inclusive of both ends. CDR3 protein: CASSHHTGNYGYSV.

This clonotype was found many times. This could be a read error, since a much larger clone is one nucleotide away. The rearrangement links TRBV28 to TRBJ1-6; no clear D gene. Germline values: CDR1 MDHEN, CDR2 SYDVKM. Trimming pared 8 bases from V and 7 bases from J, leaving 15 bases between. This CDR3 has 14 amino acids. CDR3 amino acids: CASGPPGPNSPLHF. The CDR3 coding sequence is TGTGCCAGCGGTCCACCGGGCCCGAATTCACCCCTCCACTTT.

This clonotype was observed at least ten times. The V and J genes are TRBV20-1 and TRBJ2-7; D is possibly TRBD2 (5 bases). V lost 0 bases to trimming and J lost 3 bases, with 12 bases between them. Germline CDR1 DFQATT, CDR2 SNEGSKA (reference sequence). The CDR3 loop spans 14 amino acids. The CDR3 loop reads CSARDFGLSYEQYF. The CDR3 DNA sequence: TGCAGTGCTAGAGATTTTGGACTGAGCTACGAGCAGTACTTC.

This clonotype was recorded many times. The chain couples TRBV12-3 or TRBV12-4 to TRBJ2-7; weak D call: TRBD1 (6 bases). The germline V and J ends were trimmed by 5 bases and 4 bases, with 15 bases remaining between them. The CDR3 length is 14 residues. In DNA form, the CDR3 reads TGTGCCAGCAGTAATACCGGGACATTGTACGAGCAGTACTTC. Amino acids: CASSNTGTLYEQYF.

The chain joins TRBV15 to TRBJ2-7; 7 bases align to TRBD1. CDR1 is LNHNV and CDR2 is YYDKDF in the germline V gene (reference sequence). Losses at the gene ends were 2 bases for V and 0 bases for J; bases not matched to a gene: 7. The CDR3 spans 16 residues. In nucleotides, the CDR3 is TGTGCCACCAGCAGAAGCCGGGACAGCTACTCCTACGAGCAGTACTTC. This sequence encodes CATSRSRDSYSYEQYF.

This clonotype was detected only a few times. This chain links TRBV12-3 or TRBV12-4 with TRBJ2-4, with 14 bases lining up with TRBD2. The DNA end is more similar to TRBJ2-5, so the J call may be wrong. The CDR3 consists of 16 residues. CDR3 bases: TGTGCCAGCAGGACCGGGACTAGCGGGAGCAGAGAGACCCAGTACTTC. Translation gives CASRTGTSGSRETQYF.

About this clonotype: One end of the junction is discordant with germline, which a read error may explain. The CDR3 coding sequence is TGCGCCTGCAGTTCAGGGGCTCCGGATCAGCCCCAGCATTTT. It translates to CACSSGAPDQPQHF. The genes are TRBV5-1 and TRBJ1-5, with D possibly being TRBD1 (6 bases). Looked up from germline, CDR1 is SGHRS and CDR2 is YFSETQ. This CDR3 spans 14 amino acids.

This clonotype occurred a few times. V gene TRBV24-1 combines with J gene TRBJ2-7; 10 nucleotides line up with TRBD2. CDR3 length: 16 residues. Germline V gene lookup returns CDR1 KGHDR and CDR2 SFDVKD. Trimming at V came to 4 bases and at J to 0 bases, leaving 5 bases not matched to a gene. The CDR3 DNA sequence: TGTGCCACCAGTGACCCAACTAGCGGGGCCTCCTACGAGCAGTACTTC. Translation: CATSDPTSGASYEQYF.

This clonotype has ten or more counts. The rearrangement uses TRBV6-1 and TRBJ2-7; D ambiguous. Germline values: CDR1 MNHNS, CDR2 SASEGT. The germline V and J ends were trimmed by 0 bases and 13 bases, with 16 bases remaining between them. CDR3 length: 13 residues. The DNA for the CDR3 is TGTGCCAGCAGTGAAGCGTTGGTGACCGTTTCCTACTTC. It is translated as CASSEALVTVSYF.

The chain employs TRBV27 and TRBJ1-1; 8 nucleotides line up with TRBD1. Trimming removed 5 bases from V and 7 bases from J; junction bases left unmatched: 9. The germline V gene has CDR1 MNHEY and CDR2 SMNVEV (reference sequence). The CDR3 runs 14 residues. This CDR3 reads CASSPADRVIEAFF. The CDR3 DNA reads TGTGCCAGCAGTCCGGCGGACAGGGTTATTGAAGCTTTCTTT.

V usage is TRBV6-2 or TRBV6-3 and J usage is TRBJ2-7; 14 nucleotides agree with TRBD2. The ends lost 2 bases at V and 6 bases at J; junction bases unmatched: 15. The CDR3 is 19 residues long. Germline V gene sequence: CDR1 MNHEY, CDR2 SVGEGT. CDR3 coding DNA: TGTGCCAGCAGTTACACCCTCGGACTAGCGGGGGGATGGAGGGGCGAGCAGTACTTC. Protein product: CASSYTLGLAGGWRGEQYF.

There are many counts of this clonotype. V usage is TRBV6-1 and J usage is TRBJ2-5; unclear D gene. V gave up 6 bases and J gave up 5 bases, with 19 bases separating them. The CDR3 loop spans 15 amino acids. The V gene's germline CDR1 is MNHNS and CDR2 SASEGT. The CDR3 coding sequence is TGTGCCAGCAGCCGGACCGCATCGCTTCGGGAGACCCAGTACTTC. Protein: CASSRTASLRETQYF.

This clonotype was seen many times. V is TRBV19 and J is TRBJ2-6; TRBD1 matches at 10 bases. The ends lost 3 bases at V and 1 base at J; junction bases unmatched: 12. The germline gives CDR1 LNHDA, CDR2 SQIVND (reference sequence). The CDR3 extends over 20 amino acids. The CDR3 protein is CASSISLDRGSLSGANVLTF. CDR3 in DNA: TGTGCCAGTAGTATCTCTCTGGACAGGGGGTCTTTATCTGGGGCCAACGTCCTGACTTTC.

This clonotype was detected ten times or more. The rearrangement joins TRBV12-3 or TRBV12-4 to TRBJ2-7; unclear D gene. This CDR3 is built from 14 residues. Between the trimmed V and J ends, which lost 5 bases and 6 bases, there was a span of 17 bases. The CDR3 here is CASSNGPPGGEQYF. The CDR3 DNA follows: TGTGCCAGCAGTAACGGGCCCCCGGGCGGCGAGCAGTACTTC.

This rearrangement joins TRBV12-3 or TRBV12-4 to TRBJ1-6; unclear D gene. This CDR3 contains 13 residues. Trimming stripped 6 bases from V and 8 bases from J, with 11 bases between. CDR3 loop: CASSPDFDSPLHF. The DNA of the CDR3 is TGTGCCAGCAGCCCCGACTTCGATTCACCCCTCCACTTT.

The CDR3 spells CSVEDAGGSALYEQYF. The CDR3 bases are TGCAGCGTTGAAGATGCCGGGGGAAGCGCCCTCTACGAGCAGTACTTC. The gene calls are TRBV29-1 and TRBJ2-7; TRBD2 might be the D (6 bases). Trimming took 0 bases from V and 3 from J, leaving 18 bases between them. The CDR3 is 16 amino acids. The germline V gene encodes CDR1 SQVTM and CDR2 ANQGSEA.

Many counts were recorded for this clonotype. V is TRBV11-2 and J is TRBJ1-3; D call uncertain. The CDR3 is made up of 15 amino acids. Trimming cost V 0 bases and J 7 bases, with 13 bases left between them. Germline V gene lookup returns CDR1 SGHAT and CDR2 FQNNGV. The CDR3 region is CASSLDVGLSNTIYF. In DNA form, the CDR3 reads TGTGCCAGCAGCTTAGATGTGGGCTTGTCGAACACCATATATTTT.

This clonotype was recorded many times. J is TRBJ1-6 and V is TRBV27; 7 bases match TRBD1. This CDR3 spans 14 amino acids. Per the germline V gene, CDR1 is MNHEY and CDR2 is SMNVEV (reference sequence). V was clipped by 8 bases and J by 9 bases; unmatched bases: 10. The CDR3 protein is CASQTGQPLSPLHF. In DNA form, the CDR3 reads TGTGCCAGCCAGACAGGGCAGCCTCTTTCACCCCTCCACTTT.

This clonotype was seen at least ten times. V gene TRBV7-3 combines with J gene TRBJ2-5; 7 bases match TRBD2. Germline CDR1 is SGHTA and CDR2 is FQGTGA. CDR3 length: 19 amino acids. The V segment lost 4 bases and the J segment 2 bases; nucleotides outside the gene matches: 19. CDR3 in amino acids: CASSSHITLGASGQETQYF. CDR3 in DNA: TGTGCCAGCAGCTCCCATATCACCCTCGGGGCTAGCGGTCAAGAGACCCAGTACTTC.

This clonotype has ten or more counts. CDR3 in amino acids: CATSDGRGGNQPQHF. The CDR3 coding sequence is TGTGCCACCAGTGATGGCAGGGGCGGCAATCAGCCCCAGCATTTT. The J gene is TRBJ1-5, the V gene TRBV24-1; D is perhaps TRBD1 (6 bases). The CDR3 extends over 15 amino acids. The germline CDR1 and CDR2 sequences are KGHDR and SFDVKD. V shed 3 bases and J shed 2 bases, with 10 bases lying between them.

Only a few counts were recorded for this clonotype. CDR3 loop: CSVAPGGQGAYEQYF. CDR3 nucleotide sequence: TGCAGCGTCGCGCCCGGCGGGCAGGGGGCTTACGAGCAGTACTTC. The V call is TRBV29-1, the J call TRBJ2-7, with TRBD1 identical over 8 bases. CDR3 length: 15 residues. The V and J ends lost 6 bases and 4 bases, in that order; junction bases with no gene match: 14. The germline V gene has CDR1 SQVTM and CDR2 ANQGSEA.